This paragraph covers one T cell receptor beta chain sequence. The table came from immunoSEQ multiplex PCR; TCRdb's copy has only in-frame clones and leaves some out. The sample carries about 50,000 clones, roughly 95% recorded once. The data were obtained in a study of technical replicates of blood from a handful of donors. The CDR3 has 14 amino acids. Trimming at V came to 4 bases and at J to 2 bases, leaving 0 bases not matched to a gene. The V gene's germline CDR1 is SNHLY and CDR2 FYNNEI. Source material: T cells isolated from PBMCs. The source of this sequence is a human donor in good health. This sequence joins TRBV2 and TRBJ2-7, with TRBD2 matching 12 bases. The CDR3 sequence is CASSGTSGTYEQYF. The DNA of the CDR3 is TGTGCCAGCAGTGGGACTAGCGGGACCTACGAGCAGTACTTC.